These 21 T cell receptor beta chains originate from one sample sequenced in a study of cytomegalovirus exposure and HLA in healthy donors. The PCR contained 60 Vbeta and 13 Jbeta primers. Using immunoSEQ multiplex PCR, the repertoire was profiled, and TCRdb retains in-frame clones only, with some absent. Of fewer than 70,000 clones listed, 80% are singletons. The sample comprised PBMCs. These receptors originate from a woman aged 35 to 49 in good health and CMV-seronegative.

This clone turned up a few times. This chain uses TRBV5-1 with TRBJ1-5; a weak D match, TRBD1 (5 bases). Germline V CDR1 and CDR2: SGHRS, YFSETQ. The CDR3 sequence is 14 residues long. V was cut by 3 bases and J by 4 bases, with 11 bases left in between. The CDR3 here is CASSWGGRNQPQHF. DNA for the CDR3: TGCGCCAGCAGCTGGGGGGGACGGAATCAGCCCCAGCATTTT.

CDR3 sequence (DNA): TGTGCCTGGACCAGTGGGCAGCTGAACACTGAAGCTTTCTTT. It codes for CAWTSGQLNTEAFF. This chain joins TRBV30 and TRBJ1-1; D unclear. V was shortened by 4 bases and J by 0 bases, with 12 bases between the two germline ends. The CDR3 covers 14 residues. CDR1 and CDR2 (germline): GTSNPN, SVGIG (reference sequence).

J is TRBJ2-1 and V is TRBV7-2; 9 bases match TRBD2. In germline, CDR1 is SGHTA, CDR2 FQGNSA. This CDR3 spans 17 amino acids. V lost 5 bases and J lost 9; bases outside the gene matches: 17. In DNA, the CDR3 is TGTGCCAGCAGCCCTAGCGCCGGGACTAGCACCACCCGTGAGCAGTTCTTC. Its translation: CASSPSAGTSTTREQFF.

This chain connects TRBV28 to TRBJ2-7; 12 bases fit TRBD2. J lost 7 bases, V lost 4 bases, and 11 bases had no gene match. CDR3 length: 16 amino acids. Germline lookup yields CDR1 MDHEN and CDR2 SYDVKM. For the CDR3, the DNA is TGTGCCAGCAGTTCCCCTGCGACTAGCGGGAGTCGTGAGCAGTACTTC. Amino acid sequence: CASSSPATSGSREQYF.

This chain links TRBV6-5 with TRBJ1-2; 8 positions match TRBD1. CDR1 is MNHEY and CDR2 is SVGAGI in the germline V gene. The CDR3 totals 14 residues. V shed 6 bases and J 4 bases; nucleotides not matched to a gene: 7. CDR3 DNA sequence: TGTGCCAGCAGGGGTGGACAGGGTACCTATGGCTACACCTTC. Its protein product is CASRGGQGTYGYTF.

This clone was picked up one time. The V and J genes are TRBV15 and TRBJ1-5; D unresolved. V was clipped by 3 bases and J by 3 bases, with 9 bases between them. The germline gives CDR1 LNHNV, CDR2 YYDKDF (reference sequence). The CDR3 covers 14 residues. This CDR3 is CATSSPFYNQPQHF. The CDR3 DNA follows: TGTGCCACCAGCAGCCCTTTTTACAATCAGCCCCAGCATTTT.

CDR3 coding DNA: TGTGCCAGCAGAGGACAGGGAATGAACACTGAAGCTTTCTTT. This sequence encodes CASRGQGMNTEAFF. The gene calls are TRBV28 and TRBJ1-1; 8 bases are shared with TRBD1. V gave up 6 bases and J gave up 0 bases; unmatched junction bases: 3. This CDR3 is 14 amino acids long. The V gene's germline CDR1 is MDHEN and CDR2 SYDVKM.

This sequence joins TRBV10-3 and TRBJ2-5; D may be TRBD2 (6 bases). V was shortened by 7 bases and J by 6 bases, with 15 bases between the two germline ends. Looked up from germline, CDR1 is ENHRY and CDR2 is SYGVKD. The CDR3 consists of 13 residues. The CDR3 coding sequence is TGTGCCATCATGGCGGGGAGCCAGCAGACCCAGTACTTC. Its translation is CAIMAGSQQTQYF.

This chain connects TRBV11-3 to TRBJ2-1; a weak D match, TRBD1 (5 bases). CDR1 and CDR2 (germline): SGHNT, YENEEA. The V end lost 2 bases, the J end lost 7 bases, and 15 bases lay between the germline ends. This CDR3 comprises 15 residues. The CDR3 nucleotides are TGTGCCAGCAGCTTATTCAGGGCCACGAGGAATGAGCAGTTCTTC. Translated: CASSLFRATRNEQFF. The variable domain in full, completed from reference TRBV11-3 and TRBJ2-1, reads EAGVVQSPRYKIIEKKQPVAFWCNPISGHNTLYWYLQNLGQGPELLIRYENEEAVDDSQLPKDRFSAERLKGVDSTLKIQPAELGDSAVYLCASSLFRATRNEQFFGPGTRLTVL.

The chain employs TRBV18 and TRBJ1-4, with D unresolved. From germline, CDR1 is KGHSH and CDR2 LQKENI. V was trimmed by 3 bases and J by 4 bases, leaving 12 bases between them. The CDR3 is made up of 15 amino acids. CDR3 sequence reads: CASSPTPGYNEKLFF. The DNA for the CDR3 is TGTGCCAGCTCACCCACCCCAGGCTATAATGAAAAACTGTTTTTT.

V gene TRBV5-1 combines with J gene TRBJ2-1; 8 nucleotides agree with TRBD2. V was clipped by 2 bases and J by 7 bases; unmatched bases: 5. There are 14 residues in the CDR3. Germline values: CDR1 SGHRS, CDR2 YFSETQ. The CDR3 coding sequence is TGCGCCAGCAGCTTCAGCGGGAGTGTAAATGAGCAGTTCTTC. The encoded protein is CASSFSGSVNEQFF.

The rearrangement links TRBV11-2 to TRBJ2-7, with 13 positions matching TRBD2. The CDR3 sequence is 15 residues long. The junction had 6 bases not matched to a gene; V was cut back by 7 bases and J by 3 bases. The V gene's germline CDR1 is SGHAT and CDR2 FQNNGV. The CDR3 protein is CASIRTSGGIYEQYF. DNA of the CDR3: TGTGCCAGCATCAGGACTAGCGGGGGCATCTACGAGCAGTACTTC.

J is TRBJ2-3 and V is TRBV18; 8 positions agree with TRBD2. This CDR3 has 16 amino acids. The trim removed 3 bases at V and 4 bases at J, leaving 9 bases unmatched. Looked up from germline, CDR1 is KGHSH and CDR2 is LQKENI. In DNA, the CDR3 is TGTGCCAGCTCACCTAATCGCGGGAGGTCCTCAGATACGCAGTATTTT. As protein: CASSPNRGRSSDTQYF.

This clone was counted a single time. The chain is built from TRBV7-9 and TRBJ1-1; TRBD1 is a possible D gene (5 bases). The V end was cut by 5 bases, the J end by 4 bases, with 17 bases between. The CDR3 has 15 amino acids. The V gene's germline CDR1 is SEHNR and CDR2 FQNEAQ (reference sequence). The chain's CDR3 is CASSPAGPRSTEAFF. CDR3 DNA sequence: TGTGCCAGCAGCCCTGCGGGGCCCCGTAGCACTGAAGCTTTCTTT.

The chain carries TRBV9 and TRBJ2-1; D is perhaps TRBD1 (5 bases). The CDR3 has 15 residues. CDR1 is SGDLS and CDR2 is YYNGEE in the germline V gene. The V end lost 0 bases, the J end lost 6 bases, and 13 bases lay between the germline ends. DNA of the CDR3: TGTGCCAGCAGCGTAGTAGGGGAAGTTCCCAATGAGCAGTTCTTC. Encoded protein: CASSVVGEVPNEQFF.

This chain connects TRBV5-8 to TRBJ2-1, with 8 nucleotides matching TRBD1. The CDR3 is 15 amino acids. J lost 10 bases, V lost 1 base, and 10 bases had no gene match. Looked up from germline, CDR1 is SGHTS and CDR2 is YDEGEE. CDR3 sequence reads: CASSLPAGGMWEQFF. The CDR3 nucleotides are TGTGCCAGCAGCTTGCCCGCAGGGGGCATGTGGGAGCAGTTCTTC.

The V gene is TRBV25-1, the J gene TRBJ2-7, with 8 positions matching TRBD2. With V trimmed by 5 bases and J by 3 bases, 15 bases remained unmatched. Germline values: CDR1 MGHDK, CDR2 SYGVNS. The CDR3 runs to 17 residues. Written as DNA, the CDR3 is TGTGCCAGCAGTCCCCAAACCCAACTAGCGGTGAACTACGAGCAGTACTTC. Translation: CASSPQTQLAVNYEQYF.

This chain connects TRBV27 to TRBJ2-7, with 12 bases aligning to TRBD1. With 6 bases clipped from V and 6 bases from J, the junction kept 15 bases outside the gene matches. The CDR3 spans 17 residues. From germline, CDR1 is MNHEY and CDR2 SMNVEV (reference sequence). CDR3 sequence: CASRAKGQGQGAREQYF. CDR3 bases: TGTGCCAGCAGAGCTAAGGGCCAGGGACAGGGGGCGCGCGAGCAGTACTTC.

The chain couples TRBV4-3 to TRBJ2-1; 12 bases align to TRBD2. V shed 4 bases, J shed 6 bases, and the junction held 1 base outside the gene matches. This CDR3 spans 14 amino acids. Germline V CDR1 and CDR2: LGHNA, YSLEER. CDR3 nucleotides: TGCGCCAGCAGCCGACTAGCGGGAGTCAATGAGCAGTTCTTC. Its translation is CASSRLAGVNEQFF.

The CDR3, as DNA: TGTGCCAGCAGCTTATCCCCCGGTCTCGCAGGGTTCGACACCTTC. Its translation: CASSLSPGLAGFDTF. The chain couples TRBV7-9 to TRBJ1-2; TRBD1 might be the D (5 bases). Trimming pared 2 bases from V and 12 bases from J, leaving 22 bases between. The CDR3 extends over 15 amino acids. CDR1 and CDR2 from the germline V gene are SEHNR and FQNEAQ (reference sequence). The full variable domain, with the rest looked up from reference TRBV7-9 and TRBJ1-2, is DTGVSQNPRHKITKRGQNVTFRCDPISEHNRLYWYRQTLGQGPEFLTYFQNEAQLEKSRLLSDRFSAERPKGSFSTLEIQRTEQGDSAMYLCASSLSPGLAGFDTFGSGTRLTVV.

This chain links TRBV6-1 with TRBJ2-3; 8 bases are shared with TRBD2. Trimming took 1 base from V and 0 from J; bases not matched to a gene: 9. This CDR3 comprises 18 residues. Germline V gene data show CDR1 as MNHNS and CDR2 as SASEGT. The CDR3 sequence is CASSEGGTSWASTDTQYF. As DNA, the CDR3 is TGTGCCAGCAGTGAAGGGGGGACTAGTTGGGCTAGCACAGATACGCAGTATTTT.